The 22 T cell receptor beta chains presented below share a single source sample, sequenced in a study of cytomegalovirus exposure and HLA in healthy donors. This PCR relied on a set of 60 Vbeta primers and 13 Jbeta primers. The method was immunoSEQ multiplex PCR; TCRdb's version includes in-frame clones alone and lacks a portion of them. This table holds over 85,000 clones, under 9% found once. The sample comprised PBMCs. The receptor source for this set is a man in his fifties or sixties in good health and CMV-seronegative.

The chain links TRBV2 to TRBJ2-3; no definite D call. V lost 8 bases, J lost 3 bases, and 9 bases lay in between. In germline, CDR1 is SNHLY, CDR2 FYNNEI. The CDR3 has 12 amino acids. The CDR3 sequence is CASERWTDTQYF. CDR3 coding DNA: TGTGCCAGCGAGCGTTGGACAGATACGCAGTATTTT.

This clone was detected only a few times. The gene calls are TRBV7-9 and TRBJ1-1; no reliable D call. Germline V CDR1 and CDR2: SEHNR, FQNEAQ (reference sequence). This CDR3 has 14 residues. The germline V and J ends were trimmed by 2 bases and 2 bases, with 9 bases remaining between them. DNA for the CDR3: TGTGCCAGCAGCTTAATTGGAGGAAACACTGAAGCTTTCTTT. It translates to CASSLIGGNTEAFF.

There are a few counts of this clone. The chain carries TRBV5-1 and TRBJ2-1, with 10 bases that match TRBD1. The CDR3 covers 15 residues. V lost 2 bases to trimming and J lost 8 bases; unmatched junction nucleotides: 7. Germline V gene data show CDR1 as SGHRS and CDR2 as YFSETQ. The CDR3 DNA reads TGCGCCAGCAGCTTCGGACAGGGGGGGTTGCATGAGCAGTTCTTC. Translation: CASSFGQGGLHEQFF.

The V gene is TRBV2, the J gene TRBJ2-5, with D possibly TRBD2 on 7 matching bases. The germline CDR1 and CDR2 sequences are SNHLY and FYNNEI. V was trimmed by 6 bases and J by 4 bases, leaving 15 bases between them. The CDR3 spans 14 residues. CDR3 sequence (DNA): TGTGCCAGCAGGACTGGGGGGGCCACAGAGACCCAGTACTTC. This codes for CASRTGGATETQYF. The full variable domain, rest sourced from reference TRBV2 and TRBJ2-5, is EPEVTQTPSHQVTQMGQEVILRCVPISNHLYFYWYRQILGQKVEFLVSFYNNEISEKSEIFDDQFSVERPDGSNFTLKIRSTKLEDSAMYFCASRTGGATETQYFGPGTRLLVL.

This clone showed up just a few times. The rearrangement links TRBV5-1 to TRBJ1-1; 7 bases are a match to TRBD1. With 4 bases clipped from V and 2 bases from J, the junction kept 11 bases outside the gene matches. This CDR3 spans 16 amino acids. Germline CDR1 reads SGHRS; CDR2 reads YFSETQ. In nucleotides, the CDR3 is TGCGCCAGCAGCCCTACAGGGGCGGTTCCTAACACTGAAGCTTTCTTT. It encodes CASSPTGAVPNTEAFF.

There are a few counts of this clone. The chain combines TRBV15 with TRBJ1-5; tentatively, D is TRBD1 (6 bases). Trimming stripped 3 bases from V and 7 bases from J, with 13 bases between. Germline V gene sequence: CDR1 LNHNV, CDR2 YYDKDF (reference sequence). The CDR3 is 14 residues long. The CDR3 sequence is CATSSRGGQQPQHF. The CDR3 bases are TGTGCCACCAGCAGCAGGGGCGGGCAGCAGCCCCAGCATTTT.

The chain joins TRBV19 to TRBJ1-6; tentatively, D is TRBD1 (6 bases). The germline V and J ends were trimmed by 1 base and 10 bases, with 14 bases remaining between them. Germline CDR1 LNHDA, CDR2 SQIVND (reference sequence). The CDR3 has 15 amino acids. The CDR3, as DNA: TGTGCCAGTAGTATAGTAACAGGGTCAGGATCACCCCTCCACTTT. This codes for CASSIVTGSGSPLHF.

This clone was seen ten or more times. The chain couples TRBV20-1 to TRBJ2-7; TRBD2 might be the D (5 bases). Germline CDR1 is DFQATT and CDR2 is SNEGSKA (reference sequence). Trimming cost V 3 bases and J 5 bases, with 8 bases left between them. The CDR3 loop spans 11 amino acids. The chain's CDR3 is CSASRENEQYF. For the CDR3, the DNA is TGCAGTGCTAGCCGGGAAAACGAGCAGTACTTC.

The chain is built from TRBV6-5 and TRBJ2-7; the match to TRBD1 covers 7 bases. The CDR3 loop spans 13 amino acids. With V trimmed by 6 bases and J by 3 bases, 5 bases remained unmatched. CDR1 is MNHEY, CDR2 SVGAGI, per germline. CDR3 sequence reads: CASRTGQSYEQYF. Written as DNA, the CDR3 is TGTGCCAGCAGAACGGGACAGAGCTACGAGCAGTACTTC.

This clone was counted only a few times. V and J are TRBV6-5 and TRBJ2-7, with 9 bases that match TRBD1. V was pared by 4 bases and J by 0 bases, with 4 bases of the junction left unmatched. CDR1 MNHEY and CDR2 SVGAGI come from the germline V gene. CDR3 length equals 15 residues. The CDR3 DNA reads TGTGCCAGCAGTTCACCGGGACAGGGCTCCTACGAGCAGTACTTC. Translation: CASSSPGQGSYEQYF.

The chain is built from TRBV7-9 and TRBJ2-3, with D maybe TRBD1 (5 bases). V lost 5 bases and J lost 0, with 9 bases in between. CDR1 and CDR2 from the germline V gene are SEHNR and FQNEAQ (reference sequence). CDR3 length equals 14 residues. The CDR3 DNA follows: TGTGCCAGCAGCCAGAGACAGAGCACAGATACGCAGTATTTT. Translation gives CASSQRQSTDTQYF.

This clone was seen a few times. V and J are TRBV28 and TRBJ1-1, with a possible D match to TRBD1 (5 bases). The CDR3 totals 13 residues. Trimming shortened V by 6 bases and J by 1 base, and 9 bases separated the two germline ends. From germline, CDR1 is MDHEN and CDR2 SYDVKM. The CDR3: CASRTGWNTEAFF. The CDR3 nucleotides read TGTGCCAGCAGAACAGGTTGGAACACTGAAGCTTTCTTT.

This clone turned up a few times. Other DNA sequences within the sample encode an identical CDR3. The chain couples TRBV28 to TRBJ1-2; D gene uncertain. The germline V and J ends were trimmed by 5 bases and 3 bases, with 10 bases remaining between them. From germline, CDR1 is MDHEN and CDR2 SYDVKM. This CDR3 comprises 13 residues. The CDR3 protein is CASSPSVDYGYTF. The CDR3 DNA follows: TGTGCCAGCAGTCCCTCGGTCGACTATGGCTACACCTTC.

The chain uses TRBV28 and TRBJ1-2; D not resolved. CDR1 and CDR2 from the germline V gene are MDHEN and SYDVKM. CDR3 length: 11 amino acids. CDR3 nucleotide sequence: TGTGGGTCTTCAGCTAACTATGGCTACACCTTC. Protein: CGSSANYGYTF.

J is TRBJ2-5 and V is TRBV2; possibly TRBD2 for D (6 bases). Between the trimmed V and J ends, which lost 2 bases and 2 bases, there was a span of 15 bases. This CDR3 spans 16 amino acids. Germline V gene lookup returns CDR1 SNHLY and CDR2 FYNNEI. CDR3 in DNA: TGTGCCAGCAGTGAATGGGGTCCTGCGGGGCAAGAGACCCAGTACTTC. Its translation: CASSEWGPAGQETQYF. Full variable domain (remainder filled in from reference TRBV2 and TRBJ2-5): EPEVTQTPSHQVTQMGQEVILRCVPISNHLYFYWYRQILGQKVEFLVSFYNNEISEKSEIFDDQFSVERPDGSNFTLKIRSTKLEDSAMYFCASSEWGPAGQETQYFGPGTRLLVL.

The V and J genes are TRBV18 and TRBJ2-5; 10 nucleotides line up with TRBD2. The V gene's germline CDR1 is KGHSH and CDR2 LQKENI. The CDR3 is 15 residues long. The ends lost 3 bases at V and 5 bases at J; junction bases unmatched: 6. The CDR3 coding sequence is TGTGCCAGCTCACCGCCTAGCGGGGGTTTTGAGACCCAGTACTTC. Its protein is CASSPPSGGFETQYF.

This chain joins TRBV5-4 and TRBJ1-6; D might be TRBD1 (6 bases). Trimming pared 3 bases from V and 8 bases from J, leaving 18 bases between. The germline gives CDR1 SGHNT, CDR2 YYREEE (reference sequence). CDR3 length equals 16 residues. CDR3: CASSSGQNAVDSPLHF. The CDR3 DNA sequence: TGTGCCAGCAGCTCCGGACAGAACGCTGTTGATTCACCCCTCCACTTT.

This sequence joins TRBV28 and TRBJ2-7; weak D call: TRBD2 (5 bases). This CDR3 is built from 14 residues. Trimming pared 8 bases from V and 2 bases from J, leaving 16 bases between. Per germline, CDR1 MDHEN and CDR2 SYDVKM. The CDR3 bases are TGTGCCAGCCGCGACCGGGGTCCCGCCTACGAGCAGTACTTC. Translating gives CASRDRGPAYEQYF.

This clone was observed a few times. The chain couples TRBV7-3 to TRBJ2-3; D not resolved. Trimming removed 1 base at V and 1 base at J, with 9 bases between. The CDR3 extends over 15 amino acids. Per germline, CDR1 SGHTA and CDR2 FQGTGA. CDR3 sequence (DNA): TGTGCCAGCAGCTTAAGTCTGCGAGGCACAGATACGCAGTATTTT. Its protein is CASSLSLRGTDTQYF.

This clone was counted at least ten times. The V gene is TRBV6-1, the J gene TRBJ2-6; D not certain. The germline CDR1 and CDR2 sequences are MNHNS and SASEGT. V lost 3 bases to trimming and J lost 0 bases, with 6 bases between them. The CDR3 contains 15 residues. The chain's CDR3 is CASSEAHSGANVLTF. CDR3 DNA: TGTGCCAGCAGTGAGGCTCACTCTGGGGCCAACGTCCTGACTTTC.

The genes are TRBV2 and TRBJ2-2; 12 bases are a match to TRBD2. J gave up 1 base and V 6 bases, and 3 bases lay outside the gene matches. CDR3 length: 16 residues. Germline V lookup: CDR1 SNHLY, CDR2 FYNNEI. CDR3 coding DNA: TGTGCCAGCAGAAAACTAGCGGGGGGGAACACCGGGGAGCTGTTTTTT. It specifies CASRKLAGGNTGELFF.

This clone turned up a few times. This chain links TRBV10-3 with TRBJ1-1, with TRBD1 as a possible D gene (5 bases). The CDR3 sequence is 14 residues long. The V gene's germline CDR1 is ENHRY and CDR2 SYGVKD. The V end lost 2 bases, the J end lost 1 base, and 8 bases lay between the germline ends. The DNA of the CDR3 is TGTGCCATCAGTGAGGTCGGACAGAACACTGAAGCTTTCTTT. Protein sequence: CAISEVGQNTEAFF.